The T cell receptor beta chain under discussion was sequenced for a study of blood T cells in healthy people across ages. Study results and caveats: One million T cells yielded diversity estimates that were considered underestimates.

The use of a sample-barcoded 5' primer and a J-beta primer mix characterized a second PCR of roughly 6 to 12 cycles. Researchers report that a template-switch adaptor with 12 random nucleotides tagged each cDNA molecule. TCRdb reprocessed the 5' RACE reads with MiXCR, giving one entry per CDR3 protein. The data show fewer than 1,000,000 distinct CDR3 sequences, with under 45% seen just once and around 21% held by the top ten. CDR3 size: 16 residues. Losses at the gene ends were 7 bases for V and 3 bases for J; bases not matched to a gene: 8. As to this clonotype: Antigen specificity is unknown.

This clonotype was obtained from a man between 60 and 70 years old in good health. The specimen sequenced was blood. The chain employs TRBV12-3 or TRBV12-4 and TRBJ2-2, with 10 bases identical to TRBD2. CDR3 sequence (DNA): TGTGCCAGCATGGAGACTAGCGGGCGTTACACCGGGGAGCTGTTTTTT. Encoded protein: CASMETSGRYTGELFF.